Listed here are 3 T cell receptor beta chains from one sample, sequenced in a study of T cells in localized non-small cell lung cancer (TCRdb year 2020). The library was obtained by the immunoSEQ multiplex PCR assay. TCRdb re-hosts the immuneACCESS table, in-frame sequences only. Its copies lack some clones; in the studies checked, an unresolved V gene accounts for under half of them, and the cause for the rest is not known. The sample data list around 140,000 clones, and 80% to 90% of these were observed just once. The ten largest clones capture 1.7% of the sample. The input for sequencing was peripheral blood, taken before any cancer treatment. The receptors shown here come from a female donor of 60 years or more with stage I lung adenocarcinoma.

This clone was observed a single time. The chain combines TRBV5-6 with TRBJ2-6, with TRBD2 matching over 7 bases. CDR1 and CDR2 (germline): SGHDT, YYEEEE. The ends lost 2 bases at V and 2 bases at J; junction bases unmatched: 7. The CDR3 loop spans 17 amino acids. CDR3 sequence (DNA): TGTGCCAGCAGCTTTGGGCGGGAGAAGCCTGGGGCCAACGTCCTGACTTTC. As protein: CASSFGREKPGANVLTF.

The CDR3 sequence is CASSSGQGDAGELFF. Written as DNA, the CDR3 is TGTGCCAGCAGCTCCGGGCAGGGGGACGCCGGGGAGCTGTTTTTT. The chain joins TRBV5-6 to TRBJ2-2; 7 bases fit TRBD1. V dropped 3 bases and J dropped 6; count of bases not matched to a gene: 8. Germline-derived CDR1 and CDR2 are SGHDT and YYEEEE. The CDR3 totals 15 residues.

The rearrangement joins TRBV5-4 to TRBJ2-7; TRBD2 matches at 7 bases. Germline assignment: CDR1 SGHNT and CDR2 YYREEE (reference sequence). Trimming took 3 bases from V and 5 from J; bases not matched to a gene: 5. The CDR3 length is 13 residues. CDR3 residues: CASSSSGTNEQYF. The CDR3 DNA is TGTGCCAGCAGCTCCTCCGGGACTAACGAGCAGTACTTC.